These 18 T cell receptor beta chains were sequenced from one sample in a study of shared clonotypes between healthy human individuals. TCRdb's copy holds only in-frame clones and misses some; the assay was immunoSEQ multiplex PCR. The table shows over 150,000 clones, with 65% to 70% occurring only once. Sequencing used memory CD4+ T cells sorted from blood. The sample's subset: CD45RA-negative fraction. The receptor source for this set is a man aged 25-40 years in good health.

The chain couples TRBV6-5 to TRBJ1-2, with 7 bases identical to TRBD1. Germline V gives CDR1 MNHEY, CDR2 SVGAGI. This CDR3 contains 15 residues. The V gene end was trimmed by 1 base and the J gene end by 1 base; junction bases not matched to a gene: 3. CDR3 residues: CASSYLQGSNYGYTF. The CDR3 region has the DNA TGTGCCAGCAGTTACTTACAGGGGAGTAACTATGGCTACACCTTC.

V is TRBV5-5 and J is TRBJ2-1; D perhaps matches TRBD1 (5 bases). Trimming left V 1 base short and J 9 bases short, with 8 bases between. CDR1 SGHKS and CDR2 YYEKEE come from the germline V gene (reference sequence). This CDR3 contains 12 residues. The CDR3 region has the DNA TGTGCCAGCAGCTTGATAGGGGCTGAGCAGTTCTTC. Its translation is CASSLIGAEQFF.

The table lists this clone with a few counts. The chain joins TRBV6-6 to TRBJ2-7; D is uncertain. This CDR3 is 12 amino acids long. V lost 6 bases, J lost 3 bases, and 9 bases lay in between. Germline assignment: CDR1 MNHNY and CDR2 SVGAGI (reference sequence). The CDR3 protein is CASSPVGYEQYF. CDR3 nucleotide sequence: TGTGCCAGCAGCCCAGTCGGCTACGAGCAGTACTTC.

This clone was seen at least ten times. The same CDR3 arises from other DNA sequences in this sample as well. The chain employs TRBV30 and TRBJ2-7; TRBD1 might be the D (6 bases). V lost 4 bases and J 2 bases, leaving 9 bases between the germline ends. The germline V gene has CDR1 GTSNPN and CDR2 SVGIG (reference sequence). The CDR3 is 12 residues long. CDR3 bases: TGTGCCTGGAAACAGGGCACCTACGAGCAGTACTTC. Protein: CAWKQGTYEQYF.

There are a few counts of this clone. The genes are TRBV11-2 and TRBJ1-2; D is uncertain. V was shortened by 1 base and J by 8 bases, with 23 bases between the two germline ends. There are 17 residues in the CDR3. From germline, CDR1 is SGHAT and CDR2 FQNNGV. The CDR3 loop reads CASSLADARLGLPGYTF. CDR3 DNA sequence: TGTGCCAGCAGCTTAGCGGACGCGAGGCTAGGGCTCCCGGGCTACACCTTC.

A few counts support this clone. This chain joins TRBV7-2 and TRBJ1-5; D gene ambiguous. Germline CDR1 SGHTA, CDR2 FQGNSA. The length of the CDR3 is 13 residues. With 2 bases removed from V and 2 bases from J, the gap between germline ends came to 4 bases. The CDR3 bases are TGTGCCAGCAGCTTACAGCGCAATCAGCCCCAGCATTTT. This codes for CASSLQRNQPQHF.

The chain combines TRBV11-2 with TRBJ2-1, with 9 bases aligning to TRBD2. Germline CDR1 reads SGHAT; CDR2 reads FQNNGV. The CDR3 runs 19 residues. V was clipped by 2 bases and J by 3 bases; unmatched bases: 14. The CDR3 sequence: CASSLRGGSGGFIYNEQFF. Here the CDR3 DNA reads TGTGCCAGCAGCTTAAGAGGAGGTAGCGGGGGATTTATCTACAATGAGCAGTTCTTC.

The gene calls are TRBV29-1 and TRBJ1-2, with TRBD1 matching over 9 bases. Germline V lookup: CDR1 SQVTM, CDR2 ANQGSEA. The CDR3 spans 13 residues. V trimming: 6 bases; J trimming: 2 bases; junction bases outside the gene matches: 4. The CDR3 protein is CSVYRGPNYGYTF. CDR3 sequence (DNA): TGCAGCGTGTACAGGGGGCCCAACTATGGCTACACCTTC.

This chain joins TRBV4-3 and TRBJ1-5; D unresolved. The germline V gene encodes CDR1 LGHNA and CDR2 YSLEER. CDR3 size: 15 residues. Trimming stripped 0 bases from V and 1 base from J, with 7 bases between. The CDR3 bases are TGCGCCAGCAGCCAAGATGCTGGGAGCAATCAGCCCCAGCATTTT. It translates to CASSQDAGSNQPQHF.

This clone was detected only once. The rearrangement uses TRBV2 and TRBJ2-5; TRBD2 aligns across 13 bases. Germline trimming cut 6 bases from V and 5 bases from J; bases unmatched to any gene: 9. This CDR3 contains 16 residues. The germline gives CDR1 SNHLY, CDR2 FYNNEI. This CDR3 reads CASRRWTSGSEETQYF. The CDR3 region has the DNA TGTGCCAGCAGGAGGTGGACTAGCGGGAGTGAGGAGACCCAGTACTTC.

The chain recombines TRBV7-9 with TRBJ1-1; a weak D match, TRBD1 (6 bases). Per germline, CDR1 SEHNR and CDR2 FQNEAQ (reference sequence). Trimming took off 7 bases at V and 0 bases at J, with 18 bases between the two ends. This CDR3 is built from 16 residues. CDR3 nucleotides: TGTGCCAGCATCCCTCTCAGGGGCGATATGAACACTGAAGCTTTCTTT. This translates into CASIPLRGDMNTEAFF.

This rearrangement joins TRBV6-1 to TRBJ1-2; D remains ambiguous. This CDR3 comprises 14 residues. CDR1 is MNHNS and CDR2 is SASEGT in the germline V gene. Trimming cost V 5 bases and J 3 bases, with 13 bases left between them. CDR3 coding DNA: TGTGCCAGCAGTCGCGAACGGGGTGACTATGGCTACACCTTC. Protein sequence: CASSRERGDYGYTF.

J is TRBJ2-2 and V is TRBV5-8; no firm D call. V was cut by 0 bases and J by 8 bases, with 5 bases left in between. This CDR3 has 12 amino acids. Germline lookup yields CDR1 SGHTS and CDR2 YDEGEE. The CDR3 DNA follows: TGTGCCAGCAGCTTGGATTGGGGGGAGCTGTTTTTT. Protein product: CASSLDWGELFF.

The chain is built from TRBV21-1 and TRBJ1-5; no check of the table's D call, TRBD1, against the DNA was made. TRBV21-1 is annotated as a pseudogene. This CDR3 has 16 amino acids. CDR3 in amino acids: CASSTRTVAQGQPQHF. Here the CDR3 DNA reads TGTGCCAGCAGCACCCGGACAGTAGCCCAGGGACAGCCCCAGCATTTT.

The chain carries TRBV7-2 and TRBJ2-5; 7 bases align to TRBD2. The CDR3 spans 15 residues. Unmatched junction bases numbered 10, after V lost 5 bases and J lost 4 bases. Germline V gives CDR1 SGHTA, CDR2 FQGNSA. CDR3 in amino acids: CASSPQRGSGETQYF. The DNA of the CDR3 is TGTGCCAGCAGCCCCCAGCGCGGGAGTGGAGAGACCCAGTACTTC.

This clone appeared a few times. The CDR3 sequence: CASSLAQPNEKLFF. The CDR3 DNA follows: TGCGCCAGCAGCTTGGCACAGCCTAATGAAAAACTGTTTTTT. V is TRBV5-1 and J is TRBJ1-4; D ambiguous. This CDR3 contains 14 residues. V gave up 0 bases and J gave up 3 bases, with 6 bases separating them. CDR1 and CDR2 (germline): SGHRS, YFSETQ.

V and J are TRBV7-2 and TRBJ2-6; no firm D call. The ends were cut back, 1 base at V and 3 bases at J, with 7 bases in the middle. Germline V gene lookup returns CDR1 SGHTA and CDR2 FQGNSA. The CDR3 has 15 residues. The CDR3 nucleotides are TGTGCCAGCAGCTTAGTAGTGGGTGGGGCCAACGTCCTGACTTTC. Its translation: CASSLVVGGANVLTF.

The chain joins TRBV13 to TRBJ2-1; D remains unclear. Trimming left V 5 bases short and J 5 bases short, with 16 bases between. Germline CDR1 and CDR2: PRHDT and FYEKMQ (reference sequence). This CDR3 is 15 amino acids long. DNA for the CDR3: TGTGCCAGCAGCCCCCGGTCAGCAAACGACAATGAGCAGTTCTTC. This translates into CASSPRSANDNEQFF.